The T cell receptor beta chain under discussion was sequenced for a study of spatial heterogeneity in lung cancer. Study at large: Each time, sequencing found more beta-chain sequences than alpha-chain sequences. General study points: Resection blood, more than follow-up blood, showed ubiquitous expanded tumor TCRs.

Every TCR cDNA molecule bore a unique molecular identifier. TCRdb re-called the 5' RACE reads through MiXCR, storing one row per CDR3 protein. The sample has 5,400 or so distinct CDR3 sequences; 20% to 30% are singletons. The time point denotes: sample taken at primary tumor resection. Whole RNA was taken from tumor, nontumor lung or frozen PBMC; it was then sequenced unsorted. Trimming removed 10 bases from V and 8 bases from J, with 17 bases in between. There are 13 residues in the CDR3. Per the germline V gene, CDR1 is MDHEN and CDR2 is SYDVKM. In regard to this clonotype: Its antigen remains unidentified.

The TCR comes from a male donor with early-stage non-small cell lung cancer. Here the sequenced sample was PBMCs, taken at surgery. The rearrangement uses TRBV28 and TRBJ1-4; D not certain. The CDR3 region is CATYGMGMEKLFF. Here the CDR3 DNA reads TGTGCCACCTATGGGATGGGAATGGAAAAACTGTTTTTT.